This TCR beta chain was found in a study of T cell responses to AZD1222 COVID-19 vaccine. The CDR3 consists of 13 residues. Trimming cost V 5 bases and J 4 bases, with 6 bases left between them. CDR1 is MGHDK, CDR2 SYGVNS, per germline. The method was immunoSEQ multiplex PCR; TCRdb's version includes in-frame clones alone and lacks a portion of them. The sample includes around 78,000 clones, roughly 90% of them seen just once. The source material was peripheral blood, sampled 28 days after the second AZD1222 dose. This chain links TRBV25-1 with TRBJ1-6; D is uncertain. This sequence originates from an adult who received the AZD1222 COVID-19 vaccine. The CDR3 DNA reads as TGTGCCAGCAGTCCAGTATATAATTCACCCCTCCACTTT. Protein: CASSPVYNSPLHF.